The following is a TCR beta chain sequence with its context. This sample is drawn from a study of T cell clones after liver transplantation. Measured with immunoSEQ multiplex PCR; TCRdb has only the in-frame clones, and not every one. The table has about 21,000 clones, about 94% seen once; the top ten hold 25%. V lost 4 bases to trimming and J lost 10 bases; unmatched junction nucleotides: 10. Germline values: CDR1 MNHEY, CDR2 SVGAGI. This CDR3 comprises 15 residues. The chain employs TRBV6-5 and TRBJ2-1, with 10 bases identical to TRBD2. This sequence originates from a human patient who received a liver transplant. Some T cells may be supplied by the graft donor. The sequencing used CD8+ T cells from blood, collected around 25 months after liver transplant. CDR3 region: CASSFSGRRLVEQFF. The CDR3 bases are TGTGCCAGCAGTTTTAGCGGGAGGCGGCTGGTGGAGCAGTTCTTC.